The present TCR beta chain was sequenced within a study of T cells in localized non-small cell lung cancer. Points from the study as a whole: Detection in adjacent lung was observed for a median roughly 57 of the top 100 tumor clones. Increased T cell density in blood showed an association with longer overall survival. Adjacent uninvolved lung tissue had the highest T cell clonality, exceeding tumor. Tumor samples were not multi-region, leaving intratumor heterogeneity unexcluded.

The CDR3 is made up of 12 amino acids. V was clipped by 9 bases and J by 1 base, with 9 bases between them. The germline V gene encodes CDR1 ENHRY and CDR2 SYGVKD. TCRdb's copy holds only in-frame clones and misses some; the assay was immunoSEQ multiplex PCR. The repertoire holds about 25,000 clones, with 70% to 90% as singletons. This clone has a handful of counts. Its specificity is unknown. The sequence derives from a female donor older than 55 with stage I lung adenocarcinoma. Sequenced here: peripheral blood, sampled before any cancer treatment. This rearrangement joins TRBV10-3 to TRBJ1-1; perhaps TRBD1 as D (5 bases). CDR3 bases: TGTGCCATTCATGACAGGAACACTGAAGCTTTCTTT. Translating it yields CAIHDRNTEAFF.